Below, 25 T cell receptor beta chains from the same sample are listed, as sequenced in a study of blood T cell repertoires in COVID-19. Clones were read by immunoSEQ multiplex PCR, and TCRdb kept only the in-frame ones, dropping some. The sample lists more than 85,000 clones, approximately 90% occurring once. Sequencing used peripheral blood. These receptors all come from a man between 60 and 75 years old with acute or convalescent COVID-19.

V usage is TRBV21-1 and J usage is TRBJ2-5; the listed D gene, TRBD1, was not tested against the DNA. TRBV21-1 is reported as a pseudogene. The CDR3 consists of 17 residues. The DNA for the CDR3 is TGTGCCAGCAGTCCTCGTCCGGGACAGACTCAAGAAGAGACCCAGTACTTC. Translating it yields CASSPRPGQTQEETQYF.

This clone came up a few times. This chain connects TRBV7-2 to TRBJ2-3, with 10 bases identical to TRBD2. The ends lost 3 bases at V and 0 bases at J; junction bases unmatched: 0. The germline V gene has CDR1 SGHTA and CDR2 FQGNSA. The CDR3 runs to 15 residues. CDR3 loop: CASSFSGGSTDTQYF. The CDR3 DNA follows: TGTGCCAGCAGCTTTAGCGGGGGGAGCACAGATACGCAGTATTTT.

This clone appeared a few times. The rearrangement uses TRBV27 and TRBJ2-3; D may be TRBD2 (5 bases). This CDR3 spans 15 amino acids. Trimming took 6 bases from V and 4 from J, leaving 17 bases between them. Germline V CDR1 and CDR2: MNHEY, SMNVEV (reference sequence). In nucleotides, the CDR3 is TGTGCCAGCAGCGCCGCGGCGGGTGGCCCAGATACGCAGTATTTT. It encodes CASSAAAGGPDTQYF.

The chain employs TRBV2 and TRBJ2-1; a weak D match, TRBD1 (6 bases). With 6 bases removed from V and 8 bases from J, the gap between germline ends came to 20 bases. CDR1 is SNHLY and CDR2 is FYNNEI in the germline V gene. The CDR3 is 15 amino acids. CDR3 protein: CASRDTGLGADEQFF. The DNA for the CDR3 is TGTGCCAGCAGGGATACCGGCCTGGGGGCCGATGAGCAGTTCTTC.

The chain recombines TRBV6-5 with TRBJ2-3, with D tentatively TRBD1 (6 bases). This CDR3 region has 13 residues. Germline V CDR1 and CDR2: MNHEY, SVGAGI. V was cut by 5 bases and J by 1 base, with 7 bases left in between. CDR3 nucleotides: TGTGCCAGCAGTCGGACAGGCACAGATACGCAGTATTTT. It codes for CASSRTGTDTQYF.

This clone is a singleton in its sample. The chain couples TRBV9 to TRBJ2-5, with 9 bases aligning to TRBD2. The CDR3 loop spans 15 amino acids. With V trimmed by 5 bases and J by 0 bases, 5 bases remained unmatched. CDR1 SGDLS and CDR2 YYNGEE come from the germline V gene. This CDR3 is CASSQSGGYQETQYF. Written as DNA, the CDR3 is TGTGCCAGCAGTCAAAGCGGGGGGTACCAAGAGACCCAGTACTTC.

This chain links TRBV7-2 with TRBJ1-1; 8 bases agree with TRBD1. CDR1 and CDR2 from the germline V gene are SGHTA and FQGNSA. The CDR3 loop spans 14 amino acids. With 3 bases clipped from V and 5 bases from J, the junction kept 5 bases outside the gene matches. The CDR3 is CASSFTQGGTEAFF. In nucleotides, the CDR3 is TGTGCCAGCAGCTTTACACAGGGGGGTACTGAAGCTTTCTTT.

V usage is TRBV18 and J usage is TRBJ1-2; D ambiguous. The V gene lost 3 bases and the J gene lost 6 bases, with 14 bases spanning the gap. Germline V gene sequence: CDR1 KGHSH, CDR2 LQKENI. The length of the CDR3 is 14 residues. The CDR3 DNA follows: TGTGCCAGCTCACCCACCGCCTATCGGGATGGCTACACCTTC. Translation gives CASSPTAYRDGYTF.

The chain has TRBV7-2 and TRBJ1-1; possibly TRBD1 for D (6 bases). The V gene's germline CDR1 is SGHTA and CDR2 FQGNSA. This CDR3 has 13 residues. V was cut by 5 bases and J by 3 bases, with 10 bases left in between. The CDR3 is CASSGGADTEAFF. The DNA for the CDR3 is TGTGCCAGCAGCGGGGGCGCGGACACTGAAGCTTTCTTT.

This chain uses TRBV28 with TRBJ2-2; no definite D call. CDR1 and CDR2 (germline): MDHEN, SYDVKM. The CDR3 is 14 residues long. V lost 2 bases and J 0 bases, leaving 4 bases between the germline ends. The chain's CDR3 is CASSLGSNTGELFF. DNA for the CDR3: TGTGCCAGCAGTTTAGGCTCGAACACCGGGGAGCTGTTTTTT.

DNA of the CDR3: TGCGCCAGCAGCGGGAGCGGGAACTCCTACGAGCAGTACTTC. Its translation is CASSGSGNSYEQYF. The chain has TRBV5-1 and TRBJ2-7, with 7 bases lining up with TRBD2. CDR3 length: 14 amino acids. The ends lost 4 bases at V and 0 bases at J; junction bases unmatched: 4. Germline CDR1 is SGHRS and CDR2 is YFSETQ.

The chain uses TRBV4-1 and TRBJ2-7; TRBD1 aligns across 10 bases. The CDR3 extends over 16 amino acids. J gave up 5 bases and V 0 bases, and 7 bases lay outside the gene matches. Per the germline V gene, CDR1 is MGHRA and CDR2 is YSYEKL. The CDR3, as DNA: TGCGCCAGCAGCCAAGATCAAGGGACAGGGGTGAACGAGCAGTACTTC. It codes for CASSQDQGTGVNEQYF.

CDR3 nucleotide sequence: TGCGCCCGCTCCCCCGTAGGCAGCGCGACCTACAATGAGCAGTTCTTC. It yields the protein CARSPVGSATYNEQFF. This chain joins TRBV10-2 and TRBJ2-1; D remains ambiguous. The CDR3 is 16 residues long. Trimming stripped 11 bases from V and 2 bases from J, with 22 bases between. In germline, CDR1 is WSHSY, CDR2 SAAADI.

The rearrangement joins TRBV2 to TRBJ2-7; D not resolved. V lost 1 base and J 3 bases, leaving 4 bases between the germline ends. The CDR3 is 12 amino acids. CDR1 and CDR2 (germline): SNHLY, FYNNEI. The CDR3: CASSEGSYEQYF. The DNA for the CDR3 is TGTGCCAGCAGTGAAGGCAGCTACGAGCAGTACTTC.

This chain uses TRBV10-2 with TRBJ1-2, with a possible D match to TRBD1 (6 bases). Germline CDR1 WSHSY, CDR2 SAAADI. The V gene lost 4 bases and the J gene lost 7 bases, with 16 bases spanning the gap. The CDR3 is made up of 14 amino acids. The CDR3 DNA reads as TGCGCCAGCAGTGGAAGACCGACAGGCATTGGCTACACCTTC. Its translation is CASSGRPTGIGYTF.

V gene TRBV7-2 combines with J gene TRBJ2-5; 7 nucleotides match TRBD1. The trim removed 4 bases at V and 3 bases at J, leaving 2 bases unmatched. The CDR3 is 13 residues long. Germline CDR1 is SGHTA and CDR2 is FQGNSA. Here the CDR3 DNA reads TGTGCCAGCAGCTCGGACAGGAAAGAGACCCAGTACTTC. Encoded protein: CASSSDRKETQYF.

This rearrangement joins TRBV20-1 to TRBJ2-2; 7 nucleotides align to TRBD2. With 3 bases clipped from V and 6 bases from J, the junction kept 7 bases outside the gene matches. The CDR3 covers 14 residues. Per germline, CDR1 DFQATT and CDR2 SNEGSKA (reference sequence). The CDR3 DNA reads TGCAGTGCTAGTGACCCGGGGGGACCCGGGGAGCTGTTTTTT. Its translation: CSASDPGGPGELFF.

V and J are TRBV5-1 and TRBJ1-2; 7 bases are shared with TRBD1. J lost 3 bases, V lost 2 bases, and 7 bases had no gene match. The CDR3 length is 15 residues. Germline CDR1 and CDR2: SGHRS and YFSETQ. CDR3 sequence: CASSLVPGQYYGYTF. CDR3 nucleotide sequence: TGCGCCAGCAGCTTAGTTCCGGGACAGTACTATGGCTACACCTTC.

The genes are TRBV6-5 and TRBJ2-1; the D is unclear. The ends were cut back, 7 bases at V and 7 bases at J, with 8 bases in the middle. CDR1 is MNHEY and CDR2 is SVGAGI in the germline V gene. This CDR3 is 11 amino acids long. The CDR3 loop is CASTLLNEQFF. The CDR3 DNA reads TGTGCCAGCACCCTTTTAAATGAGCAGTTCTTC.

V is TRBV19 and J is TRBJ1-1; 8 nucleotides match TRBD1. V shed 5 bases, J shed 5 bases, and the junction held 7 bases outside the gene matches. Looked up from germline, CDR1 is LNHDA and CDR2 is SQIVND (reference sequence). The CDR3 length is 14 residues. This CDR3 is CASSSQGAGTEAFF. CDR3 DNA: TGTGCCAGTAGTTCCCAGGGGGCAGGGACTGAAGCTTTCTTT.

CDR3 sequence reads: CASSLVYRVAQYF. CDR3 nucleotide sequence: TGTGCCAGCAGCTTAGTGTACAGGGTGGCCCAGTACTTC. This chain links TRBV7-9 with TRBJ2-5; maybe TRBD1 (6 bases). The CDR3 runs to 13 residues. V was pared by 1 base and J by 9 bases, with 12 bases between. Germline CDR1 and CDR2: SEHNR and FQNEAQ (reference sequence).

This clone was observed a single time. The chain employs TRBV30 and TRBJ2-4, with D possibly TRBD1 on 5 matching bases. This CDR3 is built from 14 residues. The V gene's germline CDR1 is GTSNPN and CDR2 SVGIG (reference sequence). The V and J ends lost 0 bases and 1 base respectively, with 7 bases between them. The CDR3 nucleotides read TGTGCCTGGAGTGTGAAGGGGGCCAAAAACATTCAGTACTTC. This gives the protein CAWSVKGAKNIQYF.

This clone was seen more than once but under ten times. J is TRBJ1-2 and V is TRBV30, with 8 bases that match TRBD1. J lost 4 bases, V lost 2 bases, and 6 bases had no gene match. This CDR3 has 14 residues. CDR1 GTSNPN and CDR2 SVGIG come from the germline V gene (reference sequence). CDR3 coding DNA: TGTGCCTGGAGTCGAGACAGGGGAGGCTATGGCTACACCTTC. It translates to CAWSRDRGGYGYTF.

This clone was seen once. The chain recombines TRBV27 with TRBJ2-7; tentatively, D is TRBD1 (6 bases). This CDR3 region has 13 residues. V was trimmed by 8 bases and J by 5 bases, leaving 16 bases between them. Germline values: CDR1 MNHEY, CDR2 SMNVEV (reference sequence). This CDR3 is CASRRTVNDEQYF. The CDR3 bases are TGTGCCAGCCGCCGGACAGTAAACGACGAGCAGTACTTC.

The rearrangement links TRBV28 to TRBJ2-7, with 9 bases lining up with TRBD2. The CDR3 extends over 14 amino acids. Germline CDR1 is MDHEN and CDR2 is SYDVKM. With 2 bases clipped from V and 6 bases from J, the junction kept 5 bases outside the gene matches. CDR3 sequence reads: CASSLRLAGFEQYF. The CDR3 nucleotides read TGTGCCAGCAGTTTAAGGCTAGCGGGATTCGAGCAGTACTTC.